This entry is about one TCR beta chain. Its specificity is unknown. The germline V gene has CDR1 SGHVS and CDR2 FQNEAQ. V shed 5 bases and J shed 6 bases, with 17 bases lying between them. The CDR3 is made up of 15 amino acids. These data are taken from a study of beta chain features in type 1 diabetes. Findings and limits, study-wide: Researchers caution that PCR might favor shorter templates, equally among patients and controls.

Of the isolated RNA, all was reverse transcribed, and so the sequenced material was expressed TCRB transcripts. TCRdb's table, derived via immunoSEQ multiplex PCR, lists solely in-frame clones and lacks some. The repertoire holds approximately 40,000 clones, approximately 49% seen once, with over 0.2% in the top ten. The chain couples TRBV7-8 to TRBJ1-5; no firm D call. The sample comprised stem cell memory CD4+ T cells from blood. The receptor was isolated from a woman in her twenties or thirties in good health. The CDR3: CASSLRGGKGQPQHF. The DNA for the CDR3 is TGTGCCAGCAGCCTACGGGGAGGGAAGGGTCAGCCCCAGCATTTT. Based on the CDR3 plus reference TRBV7-8 and TRBJ1-5, the full variable domain is GAGVSQSPRYKVAKRGQDVALRCDPISGHVSLFWYQQALGQGPEFLTYFQNEAQLDKSGLPSDRFFAERPEGSVSTLKIQRTQQEDSAVYLCASSLRGGKGQPQHFGDGTRLSIL.